This passage covers 11 T cell receptor beta chains from one sample sequenced in a study of metastatic and nonmetastatic thyroid tumors. TCRdb reanalyzed the PCR reads via MiXCR. The top ten clones hold about 8.9% of a sample with tens of thousands of clones, approximately 25% of them seen once. All patients were untreated before thyroid surgery. The specimen was blood. The source is a female donor with papillary thyroid cancer or a benign thyroid nodule (not recorded which). Some clones in this sample may be carry-over from other donors' samples.

This chain joins TRBV27 and TRBJ1-1; TRBD1 might be the D (5 bases). This CDR3 spans 13 amino acids. The germline V and J ends were trimmed by 3 bases and 11 bases, with 16 bases remaining between them. Germline-derived CDR1 and CDR2 are MNHEY and SMNVEV (reference sequence). The CDR3 DNA is TGTGCCAGCAGTTTCGGATATCGGGGCGCGGCTTTCTTT. It encodes CASSFGYRGAAFF.

This clone has a handful of counts. The chain employs TRBV28 and TRBJ2-1, with TRBD2 as a possible D gene (5 bases). Looked up from germline, CDR1 is MDHEN and CDR2 is SYDVKM. The CDR3 runs 14 residues. V lost 11 bases to trimming and J lost 9 bases, with 23 bases between them. CDR3 loop: CAGHRGSYDGEQFF. DNA for the CDR3: TGTGCCGGCCACAGAGGGAGTTATGATGGTGAGCAGTTCTTC. The full variable domain, with the rest looked up from reference TRBV28 and TRBJ2-1, is DVKVTQSSRYLVKRTGEKVFLECVQDMDHENMFWYRQDPGLGLRLIYFSYDVKMKEKGDIPEGYSVSREKKERFSLILESASTNQTSMYLCAGHRGSYDGEQFFGPGTRLTVL.

The table lists this clone with many counts. The chain combines TRBV4-2 with TRBJ2-7; TRBD1 aligns across 7 bases. Germline CDR1 reads LGHNA; CDR2 reads YNFKEQ. Germline trimming cut 4 bases from V and 2 bases from J; bases unmatched to any gene: 8. The CDR3 length is 15 residues. The CDR3 protein is CASSRNRDSTYEQYF. The CDR3 DNA reads as TGTGCCAGCAGCCGCAACCGGGACAGTACCTACGAGCAGTACTTC.

This clone was detected a few times. The chain is built from TRBV27 and TRBJ2-3; the match to TRBD2 covers 8 bases. The CDR3 consists of 13 residues. Germline V gives CDR1 MNHEY, CDR2 SMNVEV (reference sequence). CDR3 DNA: TGTGAAAGCAGTTCCCTATCTAGCGGGACGCAGTATTTT. It yields the protein CESSSLSSGTQYF.

This clone is medium-sized within its sample. The rearrangement joins TRBV6-1 to TRBJ2-1; D is undetermined. Germline CDR1 and CDR2: MNHNS and SASEGT. CDR3 length: 12 residues. V lost 5 bases, J lost 6 bases, and 8 bases lay in between. Written as DNA, the CDR3 is TGTGCCAGCAGTCCGACTTTCAATGAGCAGTTCTTC. As protein: CASSPTFNEQFF.

The chain links TRBV11-2 to TRBJ2-1; D is uncertain. The CDR3 has 16 amino acids. Looked up from germline, CDR1 is SGHAT and CDR2 is FQNNGV. V was shortened by 5 bases and J by 4 bases, with 18 bases between the two germline ends. CDR3 region: CASSLYDGSTYNEQFF. In DNA, the CDR3 is TGTGCCAGCAGCCTGTACGACGGATCTACTTACAATGAGCAGTTCTTC.

This clone has at least ten counts. V is TRBV2 and J is TRBJ2-1, with D perhaps TRBD2 (5 bases). This CDR3 contains 15 residues. Germline values: CDR1 SNHLY, CDR2 FYNNEI. V lost 3 bases and J 9 bases, leaving 18 bases between the germline ends. CDR3 sequence (DNA): TGTGCCAGCAGTGAGAATAGCGCCCTTAGCAGTGAGCAGTTCTTC. Translating it yields CASSENSALSSEQFF.

In regard to this clone: A junction end diverges from the germline sequence, so it may reflect a read error. The chain employs TRBV5-1 and TRBJ2-6; 9 bases are shared with TRBD2. The germline CDR1 and CDR2 sequences are SGHRS and YFSETQ. The CDR3 runs 17 residues. The CDR3 here is CACSLAVAGAGSNVLTF. CDR3 in DNA: TGCGCCTGCAGCTTGGCGGTAGCGGGAGCTGGGTCCAACGTCCTGACTTTC.

This clone has at least ten counts. The chain carries TRBV5-4 and TRBJ1-2; a weak D match, TRBD1 (5 bases). V dropped 4 bases and J dropped 2 bases, with 9 bases sitting between them. The CDR3 runs 13 residues. The germline V gene encodes CDR1 SGHNT and CDR2 YYREEE (reference sequence). CDR3 nucleotides: TGTGCCAGCAGCCAGACAGAAAACTATGGCTACACCTTC. It yields the protein CASSQTENYGYTF.

This clone was recorded a few times. The gene calls are TRBV7-3 and TRBJ1-5, with D perhaps TRBD1 (6 bases). CDR1 is SGHTA, CDR2 FQGTGA, per germline. The V end lost 5 bases, the J end lost 0 bases, and 14 bases lay between the germline ends. The CDR3 totals 16 residues. The DNA of the CDR3 is TGTGCCAGCAGCCCCCGACAGGTTTATAGCAATCAGCCCCAGCATTTT. It translates to CASSPRQVYSNQPQHF. Complete variable domain (other parts from reference TRBV7-3 and TRBJ1-5): GAGVSQTPSNKVTEKGKYVELRCDPISGHTALYWYRQSLGQGPEFLIYFQGTGAADDSGLPNDRFFAVRPEGSVSTLKIQRTERGDSAVYLCASSPRQVYSNQPQHFGDGTRLSIL.

The chain recombines TRBV20-1 with TRBJ2-7; no reliable D call. The ends were cut back, 1 base at V and 3 bases at J, with 10 bases in the middle. The germline CDR1 and CDR2 sequences are DFQATT and SNEGSKA (reference sequence). This CDR3 contains 13 residues. CDR3 DNA: TGCAGTGCTAGAGCTGGTCAGGTCTACGAGCAGTACTTC. Its translation is CSARAGQVYEQYF.